This TCR beta chain was identified in a study of T cells after yellow fever vaccination. TCRdb analysed the 5' RACE reads with MiXCR anew, one entry per CDR3 protein. The sample carries over 200,000 distinct CDR3 sequences, over 6.5% recorded once. This clonotype has at least ten counts. The CDR3 is 12 amino acids. Between the trimmed V and J ends, which lost 1 base and 3 bases, there was a span of 4 bases. Looked up from germline, CDR1 is LGHDT and CDR2 is YNNKEL (reference sequence). The V and J genes are TRBV3-1 and TRBJ2-7; unclear D gene. This TCR came from a man aged 25 to 40 who received the YFV17D yellow fever vaccine. The starting material was CD4+ T cells sorted from PBMCs, obtained on the day of the yellow fever booster vaccination. Here the CDR3 DNA reads TGTGCCAGCAGCCAAGTACGCTACGAGCAGTACTTC. Translation gives CASSQVRYEQYF.